The 17 T cell receptor beta chains below come from one sample, sequenced in a study of T cells in Graves' hyperthyroidism and ophthalmopathy. The source material, RNA transcripts, was used to amplify TCR beta CDR3 regions. HTBI primers were the set used in a first-round RT-PCR of the TCR CDR3. TCRdb used MiXCR to reprocess the multiplex PCR reads, holding one entry per CDR3 protein. The data hold roughly 420,000 distinct CDR3 sequences, with 15% to 19% observed a single time. The source material was blood. These receptors were obtained from a woman aged 18-30 years with Graves' hyperthyroidism.

This clonotype was counted between two and nine times. The V and J genes are TRBV4-1 and TRBJ1-3; 7 nucleotides agree with TRBD1. V gave up 4 bases and J gave up 1 base; unmatched junction bases: 10. This CDR3 spans 17 amino acids. Germline CDR1 reads MGHRA; CDR2 reads YSYEKL. The CDR3 loop reads CASSPLRGLPSGNTIYF. In nucleotides, the CDR3 is TGCGCCAGCAGCCCCTTGAGGGGGCTGCCTTCTGGAAACACCATATATTTT.

This clonotype was counted once. A much larger clone is a single base away; this may be a read error. The genes are TRBV11-2 and TRBJ2-2; possibly TRBD2 for D (5 bases). Germline V gene data show CDR1 as SGHAT and CDR2 as FQNNGV. The CDR3 loop spans 13 amino acids. CDR3 in amino acids: CASSPSKTGEPFF. CDR3 coding DNA: TGTGCCAGCAGCCCATCAAAGACCGGGGAGCCGTTTTTT.

This clonotype has at least ten counts. V and J are TRBV10-3 and TRBJ1-1; perhaps TRBD1 as D (5 bases). CDR1 and CDR2 from the germline V gene are ENHRY and SYGVKD. The germline V and J ends were trimmed by 8 bases and 1 base, with 11 bases remaining between them. This CDR3 spans 13 amino acids. CDR3 sequence reads: CAIGATQNTEAFF. CDR3 nucleotides: TGTGCCATCGGGGCTACACAGAACACTGAAGCTTTCTTT.

This CDR3 reads CASSWGLAANEQYF. CDR3 nucleotides: TGTGCCAGCAGTTGGGGACTAGCCGCAAACGAGCAGTACTTC. The rearrangement uses TRBV2 and TRBJ2-7; 9 bases align to TRBD2. Looked up from germline, CDR1 is SNHLY and CDR2 is FYNNEI. V dropped 5 bases and J dropped 5; count of bases not matched to a gene: 7. CDR3 length equals 14 residues.

As concerns this clonotype: A clone one base away is much larger, so this may be a read error. This rearrangement joins TRBV29-1 to TRBJ1-1, with TRBD1 matching over 11 bases. This CDR3 is 14 amino acids long. Losses at the gene ends were 5 bases for V and 1 base for J; bases not matched to a gene: 3. Per the germline V gene, CDR1 is SQVTM and CDR2 is ANQGSEA. In DNA form, the CDR3 reads TGCAGCGTTAGGGACAGGGGGGCGAACACTGAAGCTTTCTTT. Translated: CSVRDRGANTEAFF.

The chain has TRBV4-3 and TRBJ2-7, with a weak D call TRBD1 (6 bases). This CDR3 has 14 amino acids. The germline V and J ends were trimmed by 0 bases and 5 bases, with 11 bases remaining between them. Germline CDR1 is LGHNA and CDR2 is YSLEER. CDR3 residues: CASSQDRGRDEQYF. The CDR3 nucleotides are TGCGCCAGCAGCCAAGACAGGGGCAGGGACGAGCAGTACTTC.

This clonotype was counted at least ten times. The gene calls are TRBV4-3 and TRBJ2-1; D uncertain. Germline CDR1 and CDR2: LGHNA and YSLEER. Trimming took off 0 bases at V and 6 bases at J, with 12 bases between the two ends. The CDR3 contains 15 residues. CDR3 loop: CASSQEGKASNEQFF. In DNA form, the CDR3 reads TGCGCCAGCAGCCAAGAAGGGAAGGCTAGCAATGAGCAGTTCTTC.

This clonotype was seen many times. The chain employs TRBV20-1 and TRBJ1-2; D uncertain. Germline V gives CDR1 DFQATT, CDR2 SNEGSKA (reference sequence). This CDR3 contains 12 residues. V gave up 5 bases and J gave up 4 bases, with 11 bases separating them. The CDR3: CSAASPSYGYTF. The DNA of the CDR3 is TGCAGTGCTGCCTCCCCCTCCTATGGCTACACCTTC.

This clonotype has a handful of counts. This chain links TRBV6-1 with TRBJ2-4, with 11 bases aligning to TRBD1. There are 19 residues in the CDR3. Germline CDR1 and CDR2: MNHNS and SASEGT. The trim removed 7 bases at V and 1 base at J, leaving 15 bases unmatched. The CDR3: CASTERDRGFLGAKNIQYF. The CDR3, as DNA: TGTGCCAGCACCGAACGGGACAGGGGGTTTTTAGGGGCCAAAAACATTCAGTACTTC.

DNA of the CDR3: TGCAGTGCTAGAGAGGGACAGGGGGCTGGTACTGAAGCTTTCTTT. Protein: CSAREGQGAGTEAFF. V and J are TRBV20-1 and TRBJ1-1; 12 bases align to TRBD1. The CDR3 has 15 amino acids. CDR1 and CDR2 from the germline V gene are DFQATT and SNEGSKA (reference sequence). The junction had 4 bases not matched to a gene; V was cut back by 0 bases and J by 5 bases.

This clonotype was detected ten times or more. This rearrangement joins TRBV3-1 to TRBJ1-1; D uncertain. V shed 4 bases and J shed 7 bases, with 16 bases lying between them. The CDR3 extends over 14 amino acids. Germline loops: CDR1 LGHDT, CDR2 YNNKEL (reference sequence). CDR3: CASSPTGRVREAFF. The DNA for the CDR3 is TGTGCCAGCAGCCCCACCGGGCGGGTCCGTGAAGCTTTCTTT.

This sequence joins TRBV15 and TRBJ2-1; TRBD1 matches at 9 bases. The CDR3 runs 14 residues. Germline trimming cut 5 bases from V and 7 bases from J; bases unmatched to any gene: 6. CDR1 and CDR2 (germline): LNHNV, YYDKDF (reference sequence). In nucleotides, the CDR3 is TGTGCCACCAGCCGTCCCGGGACAGGGAATGAGCAGTTCTTC. Amino acids: CATSRPGTGNEQFF.

In its sample, this clonotype was seen many times. The rearrangement links TRBV20-1 to TRBJ2-7; D uncertain. Per germline, CDR1 DFQATT and CDR2 SNEGSKA (reference sequence). The V gene lost 6 bases and the J gene lost 3 bases, with 15 bases spanning the gap. The CDR3 is 13 residues long. CDR3: CSAADVERYEQYF. The DNA for the CDR3 is TGCAGTGCCGCAGACGTCGAACGCTACGAGCAGTACTTC.

This clonotype showed up many times. The chain has TRBV12-3 or TRBV12-4 and TRBJ1-1; 7 bases agree with TRBD1. The CDR3 contains 14 residues. Trimming at V came to 2 bases and at J to 1 base, leaving 1 base not matched to a gene. The CDR3 nucleotides read TGTGCCAGCAGTTTAAAGGGGGCGAACACTGAAGCTTTCTTT. Protein sequence: CASSLKGANTEAFF.

In its sample, this clonotype was seen a few times. The chain uses TRBV6-1 and TRBJ2-5, with 11 bases lining up with TRBD2. From germline, CDR1 is MNHNS and CDR2 SASEGT. The CDR3 is 15 amino acids. J was trimmed by 7 bases and V by 2 bases; bases with no gene match: 6. The CDR3 nucleotides read TGTGCCAGCAGTGAACTGGCTAGCGGGGGGTGGACCCAGTACTTC. Translating gives CASSELASGGWTQYF.

The table lists this clonotype with many counts. This chain links TRBV11-2 with TRBJ2-3; the match to TRBD2 covers 15 bases. CDR1 is SGHAT and CDR2 is FQNNGV in the germline V gene. The CDR3 runs to 16 residues. The ends lost 5 bases at V and 4 bases at J; junction bases unmatched: 4. CDR3 region: CASSPGLAGGADTQYF. In DNA, the CDR3 is TGTGCCAGCAGCCCGGGACTAGCGGGAGGTGCAGATACGCAGTATTTT.

The sample holds a few counts of this clonotype. CDR3: CASSYADTLYGYTF. As DNA, the CDR3 is TGTGCCAGCAGCTACGCCGACACCCTCTATGGCTACACCTTC. The V and J genes are TRBV5-5 and TRBJ1-2; D call uncertain. The ends were cut back, 3 bases at V and 4 bases at J, with 13 bases in the middle. The CDR3 sequence is 14 residues long. The germline V gene encodes CDR1 SGHKS and CDR2 YYEKEE (reference sequence).